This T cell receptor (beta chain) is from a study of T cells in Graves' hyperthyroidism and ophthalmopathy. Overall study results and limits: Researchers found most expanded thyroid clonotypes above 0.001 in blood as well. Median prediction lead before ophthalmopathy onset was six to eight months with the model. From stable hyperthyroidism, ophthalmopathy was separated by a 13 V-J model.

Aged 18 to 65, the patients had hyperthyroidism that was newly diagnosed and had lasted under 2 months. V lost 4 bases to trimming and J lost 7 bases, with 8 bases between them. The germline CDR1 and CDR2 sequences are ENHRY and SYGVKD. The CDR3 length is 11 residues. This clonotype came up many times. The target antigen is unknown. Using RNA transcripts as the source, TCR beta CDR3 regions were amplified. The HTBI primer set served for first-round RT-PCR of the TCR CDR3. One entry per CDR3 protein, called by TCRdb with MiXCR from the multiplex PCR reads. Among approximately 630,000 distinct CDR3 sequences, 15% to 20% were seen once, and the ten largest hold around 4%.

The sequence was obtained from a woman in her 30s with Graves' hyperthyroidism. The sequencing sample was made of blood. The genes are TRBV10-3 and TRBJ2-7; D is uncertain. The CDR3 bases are TGTGCCATCAGTGGGAATTGGGAGCAGTACTTC. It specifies CAISGNWEQYF.